Listed below are T cell receptor beta chains from one sample, sequenced in a study of T cells after yellow fever vaccination. TCRdb fed the 5' RACE reads into MiXCR, producing one record per CDR3 protein. The table includes around 320,000 distinct CDR3 sequences, approximately 8% detected once. Sequencing used CD4+ T cells sorted from PBMCs, obtained 5 days after the yellow fever booster vaccination. These receptors were obtained from a man aged 18 to 30 who received the YFV17D yellow fever vaccine. CDR3s include the opening cysteine and the closing phenylalanine or tryptophan. The D gene is left open where the match is weak. Clone size is stated in some rows and not others, as once, few, many or a class when expanded.

CDR3 | DNA | V | D | size | J
CASSLFARGGNTEAFF | TGTGCCAGCAGCTTGTTCGCCAGGGGCGGGAACACTGAAGCTTTCTTT | TRBV5-6 | NA | few | TRBJ1-1
CASRGHLNTEAFF | TGTGCCAGCAGGGGACACCTGAACACTGAAGCTTTCTTT | TRBV12-3/TRBV12-4 | NA | NA | TRBJ1-1
CASSSPRGAGINQPQHF | TGTGCCAGCAGTTCTCCTCGAGGCGCGGGAATCAATCAGCCCCAGCATTTT | TRBV6-2/TRBV6-3 | NA | NA | TRBJ1-5
CASSLTLGNIQYF | TGTGCCAGCAGCTTGACCCTGGGGAACATTCAGTACTTC | TRBV5-6 | NA | many | TRBJ2-4
CASSLEGIRGGVGGYTF | TGTGCCAGCAGCTTAGAGGGGATCCGCGGGGGTGTGGGTGGCTACACCTTC | TRBV7-2 | NA | many | TRBJ1-2
CSARVAGSNTGELFF | TGCAGTGCTAGAGTAGCGGGGTCGAACACCGGGGAGCTGTTTTTT | TRBV20-1 | TRBD2 | few | TRBJ2-2
CASNVGGAGDTEAFF | TGCGCCAGCAACGTCGGGGGAGCAGGGGACACTGAAGCTTTCTTT | TRBV5-1 | NA | many | TRBJ1-1
CASREKVPYNEQFF | TGTGCCAGCAGGGAAAAGGTGCCCTACAATGAGCAGTTCTTC | TRBV6-1 | NA | NA | TRBJ2-1
CASSYSSRGVSPLHF | TGTGCCAGCAGTTACTCGAGCAGAGGGGTTTCACCCCTCCACTTT | TRBV6-5 | NA | NA | TRBJ1-6
CSASDSLSGNTIYF | TGCAGTGCCTCGGACAGCCTCTCTGGAAACACCATATATTTT | TRBV20-1 | NA | few | TRBJ1-3
CSAGASYEQYF | TGCAGTGCCGGCGCCAGCTACGAGCAGTACTTC | TRBV20-1 | NA | NA | TRBJ2-7
CASGSTGGAGNTIYF | TGTGCCAGCGGGTCTACAGGGGGTGCTGGAAACACCATATATTTT | TRBV11-2 | TRBD1 | NA | TRBJ1-3
CSASVSPSYNEQFF | TGCAGTGCTAGTGTCAGCCCCTCCTACAATGAGCAGTTCTTC | TRBV20-1 | NA | few | TRBJ2-1
CATSRDRGHIGTQYF | TGTGCCACCAGCAGAGACAGGGGACATATAGGGACCCAGTACTTC | TRBV15 | NA | few | TRBJ2-5
CSISRTAQETQYF | TGCAGCATATCGCGGACAGCGCAAGAGACCCAGTACTTC | TRBV29-1 | NA | NA | TRBJ2-5
CASSLGDRLTGELFF | TGTGCCAGCAGCTTAGGGGACAGGTTGACCGGGGAGCTGTTTTTT | TRBV11-3 | TRBD1 | NA | TRBJ2-2
CSAMDRLNTEAFF | TGCAGTGCTATGGACAGACTGAACACTGAAGCTTTCTTT | TRBV20-1 | NA | NA | TRBJ1-1
CASSPEGQGSNIQYF | TGTGCCAGCAGCCCCGAAGGACAGGGGAGTAACATTCAGTACTTC | TRBV7-9 | TRBD1 | few | TRBJ2-4
CASSSFQRGKETQYF | TGTGCCAGCAGTTCATTCCAGCGGGGAAAAGAGACCCAGTACTTC | TRBV27 | TRBD2 | NA | TRBJ2-5
CASSYYGGANYEQFF | TGTGCCAGCAGTTACTACGGGGGGGCAAACTATGAGCAGTTCTTC | TRBV6-6 | TRBD2 | many | TRBJ2-1
CASRPRDSNSPLHF | TGTGCCAGCAGGCCCAGGGACAGTAATTCACCCCTCCACTTT | TRBV6-9 | TRBD1 | few | TRBJ1-6
CASSYSPDPKKNGYTF | TGTGCCAGCAGTTATAGCCCTGACCCCAAAAAAAATGGCTACACCTTC | TRBV6-5 | NA | few | TRBJ1-2
CASNQQGASYNEQFF | TGCGCCAGCAACCAACAGGGGGCTTCCTACAATGAGCAGTTCTTC | TRBV5-1 | TRBD1 | NA | TRBJ2-1
CASSPYLRGEAFF | TGTGCCAGCAGCCCATACCTAAGGGGGGAAGCTTTCTTT | TRBV7-9 | NA | many | TRBJ1-1
CASSIDGETQYF | TGTGCCAGCAGCATCGATGGGGAGACCCAGTACTTC | TRBV2 | NA | NA | TRBJ2-5
CAWSAPPGRRFF | TGTGCCTGGAGTGCGCCGCCGGGAAGGAGGTTCTTC | TRBV30 | NA | NA | TRBJ2-1
CSAAGGAVNTEAFF | TGCAGTGCTGCAGGGGGCGCGGTGAACACTGAAGCTTTCTTT | TRBV20-1 | TRBD1 | few | TRBJ1-1
CASSHRGGKNTEAFF | TGTGCCAGCAGTCACCGAGGAGGGAAGAATACTGAAGCTTTCTTT | TRBV6-5 | NA | few | TRBJ1-1
CASSLEGNGYTF | TGTGCCAGCAGCTTGGAGGGGAATGGCTACACCTTC | TRBV11-2 | NA | many | TRBJ1-2
CASSLGSGYTDTQYF | TGTGCCAGCAGCTTAGGTTCGGGGTACACAGATACGCAGTATTTT | TRBV7-8 | NA | NA | TRBJ2-3
CASSGTGGYTEAFF | TGTGCCAGCAGTGGGACAGGGGGCTACACTGAAGCTTTCTTT | TRBV2 | TRBD1 | few | TRBJ1-1
CASSLDGATANTGELFF | TGTGCCAGCAGCTTAGACGGAGCGACAGCGAACACCGGGGAGCTGTTTTTT | TRBV11-2 | NA | many | TRBJ2-2
CASSTTSQETQYF | TGTGCCAGCAGTACGACTAGTCAAGAGACCCAGTACTTC | TRBV2 | NA | NA | TRBJ2-5
CASSLSRAGTEAFF | TGTGCCAGCAGTTTATCCCGGGCGGGCACTGAAGCTTTCTTT | TRBV12-3/TRBV12-4 | NA | many | TRBJ1-1
CASSLVWRSEKLFF | TGTGCCAGCAGCTTGGTTTGGAGGAGTGAAAAACTGTTTTTT | TRBV7-2 | NA | few | TRBJ1-4
CSARDQNQPQHF | TGCAGTGCTAGAGATCAGAATCAGCCCCAGCATTTT | TRBV20-1 | NA | few | TRBJ1-5
CASSPQASYNEQFF | TGTGCCAGCTCACCACAGGCCTCCTACAATGAGCAGTTCTTC | TRBV18 | NA | many | TRBJ2-1
CAWQAGSNEQFF | TGTGCCTGGCAAGCGGGATCAAATGAGCAGTTCTTC | TRBV30 | TRBD2 | NA | TRBJ2-1
CASSPRGPNYGYTF | TGTGCCAGCAGCCCTCGAGGCCCCAACTATGGCTACACCTTC | TRBV12-3/TRBV12-4 | NA | NA | TRBJ1-2